This T cell receptor (beta chain) was obtained from a study of cytomegalovirus exposure and HLA in healthy donors. Findings and caveats of the study: High sensitivity and specificity were reportedly achieved when the classifier diagnosed cytomegalovirus status.

Germline V CDR1 and CDR2: SEHNR, FQNEAQ (reference sequence). With 6 bases clipped from V and 5 bases from J, the junction kept 5 bases outside the gene matches. CDR3 length: 13 residues. With regard to this clone: Its antigen is not known.

Vbeta (60) and Jbeta (13) primers were used in the PCR. Using immunoSEQ multiplex PCR, the repertoire was profiled, and TCRdb retains in-frame clones only, with some absent. The sample consists of more than 90,000 clones, approximately 85% of them appearing once. The chain is built from TRBV7-9 and TRBJ2-3, with 7 bases fitting TRBD1. Sequences were obtained from PBMCs. This sequence was found in a man younger than 40 in good health and CMV-seronegative. Here the CDR3 DNA reads TGTGCCAGCAGACCAGGGGGAAAAGATACGCAGTATTTT. Protein: CASRPGGKDTQYF.